Listed below are T cell receptor beta chains from one sample, sequenced in a study of cytomegalovirus exposure and HLA in healthy donors. Using immunoSEQ multiplex PCR, the repertoire was profiled, and TCRdb retains in-frame clones only, with some absent. The profile shows more than 150,000 clones, less than 90% of them singletons. Input material: PBMCs. All receptors derive from a girl aged 5 to 17 in good health and CMV-seropositive. The CDR3 runs from the conserved cysteine through the conserved F or W. Fields, in order: CDR3 protein, J gene, V gene.

CASRTGGVYNEQFF	TRBJ2-1	TRBV6-5
CASSRDYQETQYF	TRBJ2-5	TRBV7-2
CSVERLAGLGTGELFF	TRBJ2-2	TRBV29-1
CASSLAGNQETQYF	TRBJ2-5	TRBV5-1
CASSLNRAYEQYF	TRBJ2-7	TRBV27
CAISGDRGDTQYF	TRBJ2-3	TRBV10-3
CASSPAGSWETQYF	TRBJ2-5	TRBV6-5
CASSVDLSFYEQYF	TRBJ2-7	TRBV9
CASSLTGAHQPQHF	TRBJ1-5	TRBV6-5
CASETGRGYTF	TRBJ1-2	TRBV25-1
CASSLRDRTSGEQYF	TRBJ2-7	TRBV6-5
CASGREVGTSYEQYF	TRBJ2-7	TRBV6-5
CASSLGSVVATEAFF	TRBJ1-1	TRBV11-1
CASSLTIGGGTDTQYF	TRBJ2-3	TRBV7-3
CASRTGTSGPDTQYF	TRBJ2-3	TRBV6-1
CASSDPGTATF	TRBJ1-2	TRBV2
CASREQGSFASYNEQFF	TRBJ2-1	TRBV19
CATQGSITGELFF	TRBJ2-2	TRBV15
CASRVAGGGGDTGELFF	TRBJ2-2	TRBV27
CASSPTQGPGNIQYF	TRBJ2-4	TRBV4-1
CASSPTAHSGNTIYF	TRBJ1-3	TRBV18
CASSPTGISGANVLTF	TRBJ2-6	TRBV11-2
CAWSVLTQGDTQYF	TRBJ2-3	TRBV30
CASPRRGRAPNTEAFF	TRBJ1-1	TRBV18
CASSRTRDETQYF	TRBJ2-5	TRBV5-1
CASSSGGSIRAGELFF	TRBJ2-2	TRBV7-2
CASSYSSGQPQHF	TRBJ1-5	TRBV6-5
CASSLSGLAGAHHSYNEQFF	TRBJ2-1	TRBV27
CSVYLGTGAAYEQYF	TRBJ2-7	TRBV29-1
CASNQAAGETEAFF	TRBJ1-1	TRBV2
CASSPYRGGGGYTF	TRBJ1-2	TRBV5-8
CASSRQGFGEKLFF	TRBJ1-4	TRBV11-2
CAWSEEGVRNSPLHF	TRBJ1-6	TRBV30
CASAGQGGTEAFF	TRBJ1-1	TRBV6-1
CASSEQATWDTDTQYF	TRBJ2-3	TRBV10-1
CASRLAGGSQETQYF	TRBJ2-5	TRBV5-1
CASSIYESNQPQHF	TRBJ1-5	TRBV5-4
CAWNRGGAQETQYF	TRBJ2-5	TRBV30
CASSIGRGNGYTF	TRBJ1-2	TRBV19
CASSPPTQVIGLVLADEQFF	TRBJ2-1	TRBV18
CASSLDGGGPQHF	TRBJ1-5	TRBV11-2
CSVETGTNTGELFF	TRBJ2-2	TRBV29-1
CASSQDSGRDGYTF	TRBJ1-2	TRBV4-1
CASSQGQGQKYYEQYF	TRBJ2-7	TRBV4-2
CASSHTTEVDGYTF	TRBJ1-2	TRBV4-2
CASSVRRVDGANVLTF	TRBJ2-6	TRBV9